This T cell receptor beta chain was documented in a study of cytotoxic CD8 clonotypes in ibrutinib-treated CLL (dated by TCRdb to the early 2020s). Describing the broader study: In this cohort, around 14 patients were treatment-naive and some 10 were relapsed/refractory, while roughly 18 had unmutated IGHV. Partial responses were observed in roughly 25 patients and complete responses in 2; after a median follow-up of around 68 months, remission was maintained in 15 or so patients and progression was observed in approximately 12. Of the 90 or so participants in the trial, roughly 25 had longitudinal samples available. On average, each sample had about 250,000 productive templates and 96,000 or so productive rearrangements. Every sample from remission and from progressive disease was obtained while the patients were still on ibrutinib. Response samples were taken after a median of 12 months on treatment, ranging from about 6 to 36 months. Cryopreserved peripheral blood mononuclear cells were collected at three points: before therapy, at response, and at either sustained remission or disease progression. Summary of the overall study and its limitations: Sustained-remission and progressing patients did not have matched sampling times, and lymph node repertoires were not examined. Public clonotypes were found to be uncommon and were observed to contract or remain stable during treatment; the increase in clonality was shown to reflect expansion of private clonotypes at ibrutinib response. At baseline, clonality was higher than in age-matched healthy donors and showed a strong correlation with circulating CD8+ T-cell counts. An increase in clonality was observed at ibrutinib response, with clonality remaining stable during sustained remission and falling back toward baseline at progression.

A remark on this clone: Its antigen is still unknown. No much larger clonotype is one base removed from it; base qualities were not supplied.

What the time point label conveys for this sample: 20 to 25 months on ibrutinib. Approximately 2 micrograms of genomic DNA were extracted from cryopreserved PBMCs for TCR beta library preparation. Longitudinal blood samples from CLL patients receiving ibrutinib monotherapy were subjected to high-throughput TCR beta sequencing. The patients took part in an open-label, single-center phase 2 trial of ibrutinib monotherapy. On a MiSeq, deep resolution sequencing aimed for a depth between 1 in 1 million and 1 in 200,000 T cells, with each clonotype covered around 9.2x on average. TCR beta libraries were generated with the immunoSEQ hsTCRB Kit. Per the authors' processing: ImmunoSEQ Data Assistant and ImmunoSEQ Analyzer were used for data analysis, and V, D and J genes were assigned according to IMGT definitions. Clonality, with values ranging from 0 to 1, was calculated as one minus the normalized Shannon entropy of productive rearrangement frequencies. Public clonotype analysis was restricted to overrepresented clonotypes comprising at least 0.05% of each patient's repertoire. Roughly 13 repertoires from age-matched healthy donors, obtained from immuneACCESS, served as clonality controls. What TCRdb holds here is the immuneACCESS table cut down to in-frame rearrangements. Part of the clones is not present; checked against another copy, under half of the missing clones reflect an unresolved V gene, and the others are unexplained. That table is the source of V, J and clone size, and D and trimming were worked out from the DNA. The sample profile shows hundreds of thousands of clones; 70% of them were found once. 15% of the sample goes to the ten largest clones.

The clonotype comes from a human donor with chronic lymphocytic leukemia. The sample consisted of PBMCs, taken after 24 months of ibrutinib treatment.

The base sequence is TGTGCCAGCAGGCCTATGGGGGCCCAGTACTTC. Its amino acids are CASRPMGAQYF. The chain uses TRBV11-2 and TRBJ2-5; the D call could be TRBD1 or TRBD2, with each sharing 5 bases. The germline V gene encodes CDR1 SGHAT and CDR2 FQNNGV. The junction carries 11 bases between V and J, which are trimmed by 6 bases and 9 bases respectively. Including the terminal cysteine and phenylalanine, the CDR3 comprises 11 residues. The CDR3 DNA has 33 bases and is translated from base 1.